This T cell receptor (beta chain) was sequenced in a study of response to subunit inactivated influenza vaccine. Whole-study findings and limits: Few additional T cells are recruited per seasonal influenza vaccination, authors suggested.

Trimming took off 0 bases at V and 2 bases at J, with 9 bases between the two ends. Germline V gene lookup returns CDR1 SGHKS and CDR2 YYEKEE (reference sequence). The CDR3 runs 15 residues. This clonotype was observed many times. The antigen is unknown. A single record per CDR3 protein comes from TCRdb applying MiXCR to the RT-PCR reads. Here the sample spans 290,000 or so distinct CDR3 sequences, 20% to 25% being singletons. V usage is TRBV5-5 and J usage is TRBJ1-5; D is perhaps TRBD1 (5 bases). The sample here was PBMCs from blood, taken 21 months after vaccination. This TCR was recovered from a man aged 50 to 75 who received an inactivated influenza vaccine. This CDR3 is CASSLVQGRNQPQHF. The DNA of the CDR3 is TGTGCCAGCAGCTTGGTCCAGGGACGCAATCAGCCCCAGCATTTT.